A selection of T cell receptor beta chains follows, all from one sample in a study of T cell changes during pregnancy in multiple sclerosis. Only in-frame clones appear in the TCRdb table, and some are missing; sequencing was by immunoSEQ multiplex PCR. The table has approximately 40,000 clones, over 75% seen once. The sample consisted of peripheral blood, taken in the first trimester of pregnancy. The receptors were sampled from a female donor in good health, enrolled as a control in a pregnancy study. CDR3s include the opening cysteine and the closing phenylalanine or tryptophan. D genes are given only for firm matches. Only part of the rows carry a size: once, few, many, or a class if the clone is expanded.

V,size,D,J,DNA,CDR3
TRBV19,.,TRBD1,TRBJ2-2,TGTGCCAGTACCCCGACAGGGGATACGAACACCGGGGAGCTGTTTTTT,CASTPTGDTNTGELFF
TRBV10-1,.,TRBD2,TRBJ2-3,TGCGAGCCGGAGCGGGAGGTGGAATCGGCAGATACGCAGTATTTT,CEPEREVESADTQYF
TRBV2,.,.,TRBJ2-3,TGTGCCAGCAGTTGGTGGGGCCCTGGGGAAAAAGATACGCAGTATTTT,CASSWWGPGEKDTQYF
TRBV20-1,.,.,TRBJ1-3,TGCAGTGCTAGAGTAGGAAACACCATATATTTT,CSARVGNTIYF
TRBV29-1,.,TRBD1,TRBJ1-4,TGCAGCGTCCTGGACAGGGCCCGGGGTGAAAAACTGTTTTTT,CSVLDRARGEKLFF
TRBV19,.,.,TRBJ1-1,TGTGCCAGTAGTTTCCTTCACAGCACCCCGGGGGGAAACACTGAAGCTTTCTTT,CASSFLHSTPGGNTEAFF
TRBV18,once,.,TRBJ2-7,TGTGCCAGCTCCCTCTGGAGCTCTCACGGCGAGCAGTACTTC,CASSLWSSHGEQYF
TRBV7-2,.,TRBD1,TRBJ2-3,TGTGCCAGCAGCCAAGGACAGGGTAGCACAGATACGCAGTATTTT,CASSQGQGSTDTQYF
TRBV6-6,.,TRBD2,TRBJ2-1,TGTGCCAGCAGTACTAGCGGAGCCTACAATGAGCAGTTCTTC,CASSTSGAYNEQFF
TRBV9,.,.,TRBJ2-1,TGTGCCAGCAGCGTAGAGGGGATTGCCTACAATGAGCAGTTCTTC,CASSVEGIAYNEQFF
TRBV4-1,.,.,TRBJ1-1,TGCGCCAGCAGCCGGCACAGGTTCGGGTTGACTGAAGCTTTCTTT,CASSRHRFGLTEAFF
TRBV9,.,TRBD1,TRBJ1-1,TGTGCCAGCAGCATTACAGGGGGCGCTGAAGCTTTCTTT,CASSITGGAEAFF
TRBV11-3,.,TRBD2,TRBJ2-1,TGTGCCAGCAGCAAAACTAGCGTAAATGAGCAGTTCTTC,CASSKTSVNEQFF
TRBV5-1,.,.,TRBJ2-3,TGCGCCAGCAGCCGTCCTACTAGAGATACGCAGTATTTT,CASSRPTRDTQYF
TRBV19,.,TRBD1,TRBJ2-7,TGTGCCAGTAGCTCCGGACAGGTCTCCTACGAGCAGTACTTC,CASSSGQVSYEQYF
TRBV5-6,.,TRBD2,TRBJ2-5,TGTGCCAGCAGCTTCCCCCGGGGGGGGGAGACCCAGTACTTC,CASSFPRGGETQYF
TRBV28,.,.,TRBJ1-2,TGTGCCAGCAGCTCCCCCCGACAGGATAACTATGGCTACACCTTC,CASSSPRQDNYGYTF
TRBV18,.,.,TRBJ2-7,TGTGCCAGCTCACCCGGTTTGCAGGGTATGGGTAGCGAGCAGTACTTC,CASSPGLQGMGSEQYF
TRBV18,.,.,TRBJ1-5,TGTGCCAGCTCACCACCGGGGGGGTACCAGCATTTT,CASSPPGGYQHF
TRBV9,.,.,TRBJ2-3,TGTGCCAGCAGCGCCAACACAGATACGCAGTATTTT,CASSANTDTQYF
TRBV2,.,TRBD1,TRBJ1-6,TGTGCCAGCAGATCGTTTGACAGGGCCCCTAATTCACCCCTCCACTTT,CASRSFDRAPNSPLHF
TRBV6-5,.,.,TRBJ1-2,TGTGCCAGCAGTTCTACGGCGATGGTAGGGAGCTATGGCTACACCTTC,CASSSTAMVGSYGYTF
TRBV7-6,.,TRBD2,TRBJ2-3,TGTGCCAGCAGCTTAGATGGGACTAGCGGGGGCACGCAGTATTTT,CASSLDGTSGGTQYF
TRBV12-5,.,TRBD1,TRBJ1-3,TGTGCTAGTGGTCCGACGCAGGGGGCAGGCGGAAACACCATATATTTT,CASGPTQGAGGNTIYF
TRBV2,.,TRBD1,TRBJ1-1,TGTGCCAGCGAAGGAGGGGGCGGAATGAACACTGAAGCTTTCTTT,CASEGGGGMNTEAFF
TRBV11-2,.,.,TRBJ2-3,TGTGCCAGCAGCTTAGAGTCCGCGAGCACAGATACGCAGTATTTT,CASSLESASTDTQYF
TRBV9,.,TRBD2,TRBJ2-1,TGTGCCAGCAGCGTAGATCCGGGCGGGAGTTCCTACAATGAGCAGTTCTTC,CASSVDPGGSSYNEQFF
TRBV10-3,.,.,TRBJ2-1,TGTGCCATCAGTGAGTCGAGAGGATACAATGAGCAGTTCTTC,CAISESRGYNEQFF
TRBV19,.,TRBD1,TRBJ1-1,TGTGCCAGTAGTATTCGACAGGGGGAAAACACTGAAGCTTTCTTT,CASSIRQGENTEAFF
TRBV14,.,TRBD1,TRBJ1-6,TGTGCCAGCAAGGGGACAGGCCTTGCTTCACCCCTCCACTTT,CASKGTGLASPLHF
TRBV10-3,.,.,TRBJ2-1,TGTGCCATCAGTGACCCCCCCTCGATACGACAAACCAATGAGCAGTTCTTC,CAISDPPSIRQTNEQFF
TRBV2,few,TRBD2,TRBJ2-3,TGTGCCAGCCGTGCGATGGCTAGCGGGGAGGCAGATACGCAGTATTTT,CASRAMASGEADTQYF
TRBV4-1,.,.,TRBJ2-7,TGCGCCAGCAGCCGGGGAGTGCTGAATACCTACGAGCAGTACTTC,CASSRGVLNTYEQYF
TRBV19,.,.,TRBJ1-3,TGTGCCAGTAGGCAGGGGTACTCTGGAAACACCATATATTTT,CASRQGYSGNTIYF
TRBV5-1,.,.,TRBJ2-5,TGCGCCAGCAGCTTCGGTAGCGAAGAGACCCAGTACTTC,CASSFGSEETQYF
TRBV11-2,.,.,TRBJ2-5,TGTGCCAGCAGCTTATACAGGCGATCTGAGGAGACCCAGTACTTC,CASSLYRRSEETQYF
TRBV11-1,.,TRBD1,TRBJ2-1,TGTGCCAGCAGGGGCCAGGGGGCTAAGGAGCAGTTCTTC,CASRGQGAKEQFF
TRBV15,.,TRBD1,TRBJ1-4,TGTGCCACCAGCAGAGGGGGACAGGGGGCAGCTAATGAAAAACTGTTTTTT,CATSRGGQGAANEKLFF
TRBV5-4,.,TRBD1,TRBJ1-2,TGTGCCAGCAGCTTAAGGGGGCGCGGTGACTATGGCTACACCTTC,CASSLRGRGDYGYTF
TRBV11-2,.,TRBD1,TRBJ1-5,TGTGCCAGCAGCTTAGGGGGGACAGGCAATCAGCCCCAGCATTTT,CASSLGGTGNQPQHF
TRBV18,once,.,TRBJ2-3,TGTGCCAGCTCATTGTCTAGCATGAGCACAGATACGCAGTATTTT,CASSLSSMSTDTQYF
TRBV7-9,.,TRBD2,TRBJ2-7,TGTGCCAGCAGCTTAGGAGTGGCGGGACTCCGGGGGGGCGAGCAGTACTTC,CASSLGVAGLRGGEQYF
TRBV28,.,.,TRBJ2-4,TGTGCCAGCAGTTACCCGATCAGGACTTTAGCCAAAAACATTCAGTACTTC,CASSYPIRTLAKNIQYF
TRBV5-4,.,.,TRBJ2-7,TGTGCCAGCAGCAAATACTCCGAGCAGTACTTC,CASSKYSEQYF
TRBV6-1,.,.,TRBJ1-4,TGTGCCAGCGGGGGGGGGCAGGGGAGCGAAAAACTGTTTTTT,CASGGGQGSEKLFF
TRBV7-9,.,TRBD1,TRBJ1-3,TGTGCCAGCAGCACGGGACAGGGAAAAACTGGAAACACCATATATTTT,CASSTGQGKTGNTIYF
TRBV11-3,.,TRBD2,TRBJ2-5,TGTGCCAGCAGCGCTAGCGTCGGGGGGGGAGTGGAGACCCAGTACTTC,CASSASVGGGVETQYF